This TCR beta chain was captured in a study of blood T cell repertoires in COVID-19. About the study: Nucleic acid was either cDNA or gDNA, and it came from T cells, B-cell-depleted T cells, or PBMCs.

In the authors' methods: Using reference gene primer amplification, nucleated cell counts were estimated. The method was immunoSEQ multiplex PCR; TCRdb's version includes in-frame clones alone and lacks a portion of them. V and J calls and clone size are as listed in that table; D and trimming were resolved from the DNA. The sample holds just under 40,000 clones, around 79% seen once. V was cut by 8 bases and J by 4 bases, with 14 bases left in between. The CDR3 is 13 amino acids. Per germline, CDR1 MNHNS and CDR2 SASEGT. Sequencing was carried out using peripheral blood. V usage is TRBV6-1 and J usage is TRBJ1-2, with TRBD1 as a possible D gene (5 bases). This clonotype was obtained from a man in his 70s with acute or convalescent COVID-19. In DNA form, the CDR3 reads TGTGCCAGCGTCAGGGCATTTGGCTATGGCTACACCTTC. Protein: CASVRAFGYGYTF.